This T cell receptor (beta chain) is from a study of blood T cell repertoires in COVID-19. Per the original data handling: Estimation of nucleated cell counts was performed using reference gene primer amplification. The table came from immunoSEQ multiplex PCR; TCRdb's copy has only in-frame clones and leaves some out. V and J calls and clone size come straight from that table; D and trimming were deduced from the DNA. Here the sample spans about 180,000 clones, more than 70% being singletons. Germline CDR1 is MDHEN and CDR2 is SYDVKM. This CDR3 contains 14 residues. With 5 bases clipped from V and 4 bases from J, the junction kept 6 bases outside the gene matches.

The rearrangement links TRBV28 to TRBJ1-2; TRBD1 matches at 8 bases. The origin of this receptor is a woman aged 25 to 39 with acute or convalescent COVID-19. The material sequenced was peripheral blood. CDR3 region: CASSAMDRVYGYTF. The CDR3 bases are TGTGCCAGCAGTGCAATGGACAGGGTCTATGGCTACACCTTC.